One sample yielded the 29 T cell receptor beta chains listed below, sequenced in a study of CD8 T cells in Susac syndrome. A quantity of roughly 0.5 to 1 ug RNA underwent reverse transcription using random hexamers. Via MiXCR, TCRdb re-called the immunoSEQ multiplex PCR reads, giving one row per CDR3 protein. The table shows around 170,000 distinct CDR3 sequences, with about 94% occurring only once. The sample comprised CD4+ T cells from PBMCs. The receptors stem from a human donor with Susac syndrome.

This chain links TRBV6-1 with TRBJ1-1; no clear D. The CDR3 is 16 amino acids. CDR1 is MNHNS, CDR2 SASEGT, per germline. Deletions cut 2 bases from V and 1 base from J, with 14 bases between. The CDR3 nucleotides are TGTGCCAGCAGTGAAAATGCGGGGAGTGGGAACACTGAAGCTTTCTTT. This gives the protein CASSENAGSGNTEAFF.

This chain uses TRBV28 with TRBJ1-6, with TRBD1 matching 9 bases. This CDR3 contains 16 residues. CDR1 is MDHEN and CDR2 is SYDVKM in the germline V gene. Trimming cost V 8 bases and J 7 bases; bases outside gene matches: 12. The CDR3 sequence is CASGGWGTGGNSPLHF. The CDR3 DNA is TGTGCCAGCGGGGGATGGGGTACAGGGGGCAATTCACCCCTCCACTTT.

Only one count was recorded for this clonotype. J is TRBJ2-4 and V is TRBV29-1, with 14 positions matching TRBD2. V shed 4 bases and J 0 bases; nucleotides not matched to a gene: 2. The CDR3 spans 16 residues. Germline lookup yields CDR1 SQVTM and CDR2 ANQGSEA. The CDR3 DNA reads as TGCAGCGTTGGACTAGCGGGGGGGCTAGCCAAAAACATTCAGTACTTC. Residues: CSVGLAGGLAKNIQYF.

The V call is TRBV30, the J call TRBJ2-1, with 10 bases identical to TRBD2. The length of the CDR3 is 14 residues. Germline V CDR1 and CDR2: GTSNPN, SVGIG (reference sequence). The CDR3 nucleotides are TGTAGCTGGAGTGAGGTAGCGGGGGGAAATGAGCAGTTCTTC. Translation: CSWSEVAGGNEQFF.

This chain connects TRBV5-1 to TRBJ1-6; TRBD1 might be the D (5 bases). This CDR3 has 17 amino acids. Trimming removed 0 bases from V and 0 bases from J, with 10 bases in between. Germline CDR1 and CDR2: SGHRS and YFSETQ. CDR3 sequence (DNA): TGCGCCAGCAGCTTGGGACAGTCGAGCTCCTATAATTCACCCCTCCACTTT. Encoded protein: CASSLGQSSSYNSPLHF.

The sample holds one count of this clonotype. The rearrangement uses TRBV3-1 and TRBJ2-1, with 8 bases aligning to TRBD2. V lost 4 bases and J lost 4; bases outside the gene matches: 9. Germline assignment: CDR1 LGHDT and CDR2 YNNKEL (reference sequence). The CDR3 has 16 residues. CDR3 amino acids: CASSPNKRGPYNEQFF. DNA for the CDR3: TGTGCCAGCAGCCCCAATAAGCGGGGGCCATACAATGAGCAGTTCTTC.

This chain links TRBV20-1 with TRBJ2-7; D gene unclear. Germline V gene lookup returns CDR1 DFQATT and CDR2 SNEGSKA (reference sequence). Deletions cut 2 bases from V and 1 base from J, with 15 bases between. The CDR3 sequence is 15 residues long. The CDR3 DNA reads as TGCAGTGCTAGACCGGGCCATACAACGTCCTACGAGCAGTACTTC. Protein: CSARPGHTTSYEQYF.

This clonotype was detected once. The chain couples TRBV2 to TRBJ2-2; the match to TRBD1 covers 8 bases. The J segment lost 6 bases and the V segment lost 0 bases, leaving 9 bases of the junction unmatched. The CDR3 has 17 amino acids. CDR1 is SNHLY and CDR2 is FYNNEI in the germline V gene. CDR3 coding DNA: TGTGCCAGCAGTGAAGCGCTCGGACAGGGAGTCTCCGGGGAGCTGTTTTTT. Its translation is CASSEALGQGVSGELFF.

This chain connects TRBV29-1 to TRBJ1-5; 7 bases are a match to TRBD1. The CDR3 contains 12 residues. V shed 4 bases and J 5 bases; nucleotides not matched to a gene: 2. Per germline, CDR1 SQVTM and CDR2 ANQGSEA. For the CDR3, the DNA is TGCAGCGTTGGGCAGGGGGATCAGCCCCAGCATTTT. As protein: CSVGQGDQPQHF. Filled out from reference TRBV29-1 and TRBJ1-5, the complete variable domain reads SAVISQKPSRDICQRGTSLTIQCQVDSQVTMMFWYRQQPGQSLTLIATANQGSEATYESGFVIDKFPISRPNLTFSTLTVSNMSPEDSSIYLCSVGQGDQPQHFGDGTRLSIL.

This clonotype was counted once. This chain joins TRBV28 and TRBJ2-7; 9 bases align to TRBD1. This CDR3 region has 14 residues. The germline gives CDR1 MDHEN, CDR2 SYDVKM. V dropped 3 bases and J dropped 7; count of bases not matched to a gene: 7. The CDR3 spells CASSFPQGQGEQYF. As DNA, the CDR3 is TGTGCCAGCAGTTTCCCCCAGGGACAGGGAGAGCAGTACTTC.

The J gene is TRBJ1-6, the V gene TRBV14; D is perhaps TRBD1 (6 bases). CDR1 is SGHDN and CDR2 is FVKESK in the germline V gene. The CDR3 contains 14 residues. V gave up 0 bases and J gave up 7 bases, with 7 bases separating them. The CDR3 DNA sequence: TGTGCCAGCAGCCAAGAAACAGGGAATTCACCCCTCCACTTT. Translated, it gives CASSQETGNSPLHF.

This sequence joins TRBV29-1 and TRBJ2-7, with D perhaps being TRBD1 or TRBD2 (5 bases each). In germline, CDR1 is SQVTM, CDR2 ANQGSEA. CDR3 length equals 13 residues. The germline V and J ends were trimmed by 5 bases and 4 bases, with 15 bases remaining between them. CDR3 protein: CSVSRDGSYEQYF. The CDR3 DNA reads TGCAGCGTTTCCCGGGACGGCTCGTACGAGCAGTACTTC.

The chain couples TRBV11-2 to TRBJ2-1; the D gene is possibly TRBD1 (8 bases). CDR1 SGHAT and CDR2 FQNNGV come from the germline V gene. V was pared by 5 bases and J by 6 bases, with 14 bases between. The CDR3 loop spans 14 amino acids. This CDR3 reads CASSRTGGGNEQFF. In nucleotides, the CDR3 is TGTGCCAGCAGCAGAACAGGGGGGGGCAATGAGCAGTTCTTC. The full variable domain, rest sourced from reference TRBV11-2 and TRBJ2-1, is EAGVAQSPRYKIIEKRQSVAFWCNPISGHATLYWYQQILGQGPKLLIQFQNNGVVDDSQLPKDRFSAERLKGVDSTLKIQPAKLEDSAVYLCASSRTGGGNEQFFGPGTRLTVL.

The V gene is TRBV5-1, the J gene TRBJ2-7, with 9 bases fitting TRBD1. The V segment lost 3 bases and the J segment 6 bases; nucleotides outside the gene matches: 13. Germline values: CDR1 SGHRS, CDR2 YFSETQ. The CDR3 runs to 16 residues. In DNA, the CDR3 is TGCGCCAGCAGCTCGACGGTGGGACAGGGCACTGGCGAGCAGTACTTC. Amino acid sequence: CASSSTVGQGTGEQYF.

The chain uses TRBV30 and TRBJ1-1; a possible D gene is TRBD1 (6 bases). Per the germline V gene, CDR1 is GTSNPN and CDR2 is SVGIG (reference sequence). The V and J ends lost 4 bases and 0 bases respectively, with 6 bases between them. The CDR3 extends over 12 amino acids. Here the CDR3 DNA reads TGTGCCTGGAAGGGGGTGAACACTGAAGCTTTCTTT. It codes for CAWKGVNTEAFF.

The chain employs TRBV24-1 and TRBJ2-1; maybe TRBD1 (6 bases). Germline-derived CDR1 and CDR2 are KGHDR and SFDVKD. With 7 bases removed from V and 7 bases from J, the gap between germline ends came to 22 bases. The CDR3 contains 16 residues. The CDR3 here is CATSESGQLSVNEQFF. The CDR3 nucleotides are TGTGCCACCAGCGAATCGGGACAATTATCGGTGAATGAGCAGTTCTTC.

The chain joins TRBV5-1 to TRBJ2-6, with D perhaps given as TRBD1 or TRBD2 (7 bases each). This CDR3 spans 14 amino acids. The germline CDR1 and CDR2 sequences are SGHRS and YFSETQ. Trimming took 9 bases from V and 2 from J, leaving 12 bases between them. The CDR3 protein is CATQGGPGANVLTF. In DNA form, the CDR3 reads TGCGCCACCCAGGGGGGGCCTGGGGCCAACGTCCTGACTTTC.

V is TRBV11-2 and J is TRBJ1-1; D gene uncertain. Between the trimmed V and J ends, which lost 4 bases and 6 bases, there was a span of 12 bases. Germline loops: CDR1 SGHAT, CDR2 FQNNGV. This CDR3 has 13 residues. The CDR3 is CASSSRIASEAFF. As DNA, the CDR3 is TGTGCCAGCAGCTCGAGAATAGCGTCTGAAGCTTTCTTT.

The chain combines TRBV18 with TRBJ1-2, with D possibly matching TRBD1 (5 bases). Germline assignment: CDR1 KGHSH and CDR2 LQKENI. CDR3 length: 14 residues. V lost 3 bases to trimming and J lost 4 bases, with 12 bases between them. This chain's CDR3 is CASSPSGLAYGYTF. The CDR3 DNA reads TGTGCCAGCTCACCCTCGGGGCTGGCCTATGGCTACACCTTC.

V gene TRBV12-3 or TRBV12-4 combines with J gene TRBJ1-1; D is undetermined. Trimming removed 1 base at V and 2 bases at J, with 8 bases between. This CDR3 comprises 14 residues. The chain's CDR3 is CASSLGPINTEAFF. As DNA, the CDR3 is TGTGCCAGCAGTTTAGGGCCCATCAACACTGAAGCTTTCTTT.

V is TRBV27 and J is TRBJ2-3, with D unresolved. Germline values: CDR1 MNHEY, CDR2 SMNVEV (reference sequence). Trimming pared 11 bases from V and 4 bases from J, leaving 13 bases between. This CDR3 has 12 residues. The CDR3 region has the DNA TGTGCCCATGGGAACGACTCAGATACGCAGTATTTT. This codes for CAHGNDSDTQYF.

This chain links TRBV4-1 with TRBJ1-3; D is possibly TRBD1 (5 bases). Germline V gene data show CDR1 as MGHRA and CDR2 as YSYEKL. V was shortened by 3 bases and J by 0 bases, with 12 bases between the two germline ends. The CDR3 has 16 residues. The CDR3 nucleotides are TGCGCCAGCAGCCAGCAACAGGTCCTCTCTGGAAACACCATATATTTT. It encodes CASSQQQVLSGNTIYF.

This clonotype was counted once. The chain couples TRBV25-1 to TRBJ2-5; 9 bases align to TRBD1. The CDR3 loop spans 16 amino acids. Germline assignment: CDR1 MGHDK and CDR2 SYGVNS. V trimming: 1 base; J trimming: 5 bases; junction bases outside the gene matches: 8. DNA of the CDR3: TGTGCCAGCAGTGAATCCTTCGGGACAGGGATGGAGACCCAGTACTTC. Translation gives CASSESFGTGMETQYF.

The chain joins TRBV4-2 to TRBJ2-1; either TRBD1 or TRBD2 may fit D (5 bases each). Trimming shortened V by 0 bases and J by 0 bases, and 12 bases separated the two germline ends. Per the germline V gene, CDR1 is LGHNA and CDR2 is YNFKEQ. There are 17 residues in the CDR3. CDR3 in amino acids: CASSQEGEPSSYNEQFF. The CDR3 DNA reads as TGTGCCAGCAGCCAAGAGGGGGAGCCAAGCTCCTACAATGAGCAGTTCTTC.

The chain employs TRBV12-3 or TRBV12-4 and TRBJ1-2, with D perhaps matching TRBD1 (5 bases). Trimming removed 6 bases at V and 8 bases at J, with 13 bases between. The CDR3 runs to 12 residues. CDR3 sequence: CASSPWGGGYTF. DNA of the CDR3: TGTGCCAGCAGCCCCTGGGGGGGAGGCTACACCTTC.

The CDR3 region has the DNA TGTGCCTGGAGTGTGGGGGAGGGGGATGGCTACACCTTC. Protein: CAWSVGEGDGYTF. The V gene is TRBV30, the J gene TRBJ1-2; a possible D gene is TRBD1 (6 bases). From germline, CDR1 is GTSNPN and CDR2 SVGIG (reference sequence). The CDR3 is 13 residues long. V was clipped by 0 bases and J by 6 bases, with 11 bases between them.

The rearrangement links TRBV12-3 or TRBV12-4 to TRBJ1-2; D is possibly TRBD1 (6 bases). This CDR3 spans 12 amino acids. Trimming left V 7 bases short and J 1 base short, with 7 bases between. DNA of the CDR3: TGTGCCAGCAAGGGGGGTAACTATGGCTACACCTTC. Its protein product is CASKGGNYGYTF.

The CDR3 reads CASSQPGTSRTDTQYF. Here the CDR3 DNA reads TGTGCCAGCAGCCAACCCGGGACTAGCCGCACAGATACGCAGTATTTT. V gene TRBV3-1 combines with J gene TRBJ2-3, with TRBD2 matching over 9 bases. The CDR3 is 16 amino acids. J was trimmed by 1 base and V by 2 bases; bases with no gene match: 4. The germline V gene encodes CDR1 LGHDT and CDR2 YNNKEL (reference sequence).

The chain recombines TRBV9 with TRBJ2-5; D unresolved. The CDR3 totals 14 residues. The germline CDR1 and CDR2 sequences are SGDLS and YYNGEE. V was trimmed by 0 bases and J by 2 bases, leaving 8 bases between them. As DNA, the CDR3 is TGTGCCAGCAGCGTAGATTCGGCGCAAGAGACCCAGTACTTC. This sequence encodes CASSVDSAQETQYF.